This T cell receptor beta chain was found in a study of read filtering for tumor transcriptome and immune sequencing. Study as a whole: Patients were about 17 male and approximately 14 female, mean age 65.9 years, range about 40 to 85. By R-ISS, stages I, II and III held around 8, 15 and 7 patients.

Regarding this clonotype: An end of the junction differs from the germline gene, which may be a read error.

Germline V gene sequence: CDR1 MNHEY, CDR2 SVGEGT. The CDR3 loop spans 17 amino acids. The library was built from 400 ng RNA with molecular barcoded adaptors for alpha/delta and beta/gamma chains. TCRdb used MiXCR to reprocess the reads, holding one entry per CDR3 protein. The sample lists about 58,000 distinct CDR3 sequences, around an eighth occurring once. This receptor was obtained from a donor at least 40 years old with multiple myeloma. The chain links TRBV6-2 or TRBV6-3 to TRBJ2-7; 9 positions agree with TRBD1. The sample consisted of a population of CD138-negative cells sorted from bone marrow. The DNA of the CDR3 is TGTACCAGCAGTGCAACCGGGACAGGGAAGTATGCCTACGAGCAGTACTTC. As protein: CTSSATGTGKYAYEQYF.